This T cell receptor beta chain was captured in a study of Ad26.COV2.S vaccination and SARS-CoV-2 variants. In the study overall: Donor was in the COV1001 Ad26.COV2.S trial arm. Ad26.COV2.S was injected intramuscularly once or twice, 56 days apart. Study-wide results and limits: TCR breadth and depth estimates may have understated total T cell responses.

Treatment here: roughly 19 received Ad26.COV2.S at low or high dose, single or two shots; about five received placebo; per-sample allocation not given. Specimens were obtained on day 63 following the first vaccine or placebo injection. The vaccine delivered Wuhan-strain SARS-CoV-2 spike through an Ad26 vector. This clone was seen a single time. No antigen is known for it. The germline CDR1 and CDR2 sequences are SGHTS and YDEGEE. The CDR3 length is 15 residues. V shed 5 bases and J 5 bases; nucleotides not matched to a gene: 11. Here immunoSEQ multiplex PCR was the method, and the copy in TCRdb shows in-frame clones only, minus some. Among hundreds of thousands of clones, around 92% were seen once, and the ten largest hold roughly 1.5%.

The sample was peripheral blood, taken in a trial of Ad26.COV2.S vaccine versus placebo. The receptor was derived from a person aged 18-65 years who received the Ad26.COV2.S COVID-19 vaccine or a placebo. This sequence joins TRBV5-8 and TRBJ2-3; the match to TRBD1 covers 7 bases. CDR3 loop: CASSRTGQLGDTQYF. The CDR3 DNA follows: TGTGCCAGCAGTCGGACAGGACAGCTCGGAGATACGCAGTATTTT.